This entry is about one T cell receptor (beta chain). Its specificity is not known. Assay used: immunoSEQ multiplex PCR; TCRdb lists only in-frame clones, some missing. The sample shows about 19,000 clones, roughly 80% of them seen only once. The data were obtained in a study of vaccination effects on CD4 cells after COVID-19. Findings and caveats of the study: Marked clonal contraction of infection- and vaccine-induced clones was seen late after vaccination.

This CDR3 contains 13 residues. The germline gives CDR1 SGHRS, CDR2 YFSETQ. Between the trimmed V and J ends, which lost 1 base and 2 bases, there was a span of 6 bases. ViraFEST assay sequencing came after antigen-specific CD4+ T cells were expanded with viral peptide pools. Following 10 days of culture, CD4+ T cells were isolated. PCR showed that the person got SARS-CoV-2 infection at some point between March and December 2020. The starting material was CD4+ T cells from PBMCs cultured with SARS-CoV-2 spike peptides, obtained before COVID-19 vaccination. This TCR was sampled from a human donor who had a prior SARS-CoV-2 infection. The V and J genes are TRBV5-1 and TRBJ1-2; D remains unclear. CDR3 coding DNA: TGCGCCAGCAGCTTGACAGAAAACTATGGCTACACCTTC. Translating it yields CASSLTENYGYTF.